The rows below give T cell receptor beta chains drawn from one sample of a study of shared clonotypes between healthy human individuals. Sequenced by immunoSEQ multiplex PCR; TCRdb stores in-frame clones only, minus some. In the table there are about 560,000 clones, 70% to 80% of which are singletons. The sample was PBMCs. These receptor sequences come from a woman aged 40 to 50 in good health. Some clones in this sample may be carry-over from other donors' samples. Each CDR3 is given with its conserved first and last residue. D genes are given only for firm matches. The size of a clone is reported for some rows only, either as once, few or many, or as a class for expanded clones.

NA TRBJ2-3 TRBV5-4 NA CASRSGWGGTQYF TGTGCCAGCAGGTCGGGATGGGGAGGTACGCAGTATTTT
NA TRBJ2-3 TRBV28 NA CASSGQHSRYF TGTGCCAGCAGTGGACAGCACTCCCGGTATTTT
NA TRBJ2-7 TRBV5-1 NA CASSSLSRGPDEQYF TGCGCCAGCAGCTCTTTATCAAGGGGACCCGACGAGCAGTACTTC
TRBD1 TRBJ1-2 TRBV20-1 NA CSARAPGQVSF TGCAGTGCTAGAGCTCCGGGACAGGTCTCCTTC
NA TRBJ2-5 TRBV7-2 NA CASVNGWGETQYF TGTGCCAGCGTCAACGGGTGGGGAGAGACCCAGTACTTC
NA TRBJ2-7 TRBV7-9 NA CASSSTGYEQYF TGTGCCAGCAGCTCAACAGGGTACGAGCAGTACTTC
NA TRBJ1-4 TRBV27 NA CASSLKSPNEKLFF TGTGCCAGCAGTTTAAAGTCCCCTAATGAAAAACTGTTTTTT
NA TRBJ1-5 TRBV28 few CASSFMRGANQPQHF TGTGCCAGCAGTTTCATGCGGGGGGCAAATCAGCCCCAGCATTTT
NA TRBJ2-2 TRBV30 NA CARRLTRELFF TGTGCCCGCCGTCTCACCAGGGAGCTGTTTTTT
NA TRBJ2-3 TRBV29-1 NA CSVLGGGQLSTDTQYF TGCAGCGTTTTGGGAGGGGGCCAGCTTAGCACAGATACGCAGTATTTT
NA TRBJ2-5 TRBV29-1 NA CSVLTPQETQYF TGCAGCGTTTTGACACCCCAAGAGACCCAGTACTTC
NA TRBJ2-7 TRBV2 NA CASSVDPRGYEQYF TGTGCCAGCAGTGTAGATCCTAGGGGCTACGAGCAGTACTTC
NA TRBJ1-2 TRBV29-1 once CSGLQGDGYTF TGCAGCGGTCTCCAGGGTGATGGCTACACCTTC
NA TRBJ2-7 TRBV9 NA CASSPRGSGSSYEQYF TGTGCCAGCAGCCCCCGGGGTAGCGGAAGCTCCTACGAGCAGTACTTC
TRBD1 TRBJ2-1 TRBV10-3 NA CAIILSDRWIHGEQFF TGTGCCATCATCCTCTCGGACAGGTGGATCCACGGTGAGCAGTTCTTC
NA TRBJ1-1 TRBV19 NA CASSIMGGAEAFF TGTGCCAGTAGTATCATGGGGGGGGCTGAAGCTTTCTTT
NA TRBJ1-4 TRBV28 NA CASSLQGSEKLFF TGTGCCAGCAGTTTGCAGGGAAGCGAAAAACTGTTTTTT
NA TRBJ1-1 TRBV6-5 NA CASSYSSRGGTEAFF TGTGCCAGCAGTTACTCGAGTCGGGGTGGCACTGAAGCTTTCTTT
TRBD2 TRBJ2-1 TRBV7-2 once CASSLAGTSAFDEQFF TGTGCCAGCAGCTTAGCTGGGACTAGCGCCTTCGATGAGCAGTTCTTC
NA TRBJ2-7 TRBV13 NA CASSYPGHGGEQYF TGTGCCAGCAGCTATCCGGGACATGGCGGCGAGCAGTACTTC
NA TRBJ2-1 TRBV6-4 NA CASSPSGSNYNEQFF TGTGCCAGCAGTCCCTCTGGCAGCAATTACAATGAGCAGTTCTTC
NA TRBJ1-1 TRBV29-1 many CSVEEAGRAFF TGCAGCGTTGAAGAGGCAGGGAGAGCTTTCTTT
TRBD2 TRBJ2-2 TRBV5-1 NA CASSFSLAAGSGELFF TGCGCCAGCAGCTTTTCACTAGCGGCTGGCTCCGGGGAGCTGTTTTTT
NA TRBJ2-7 TRBV4-3 medium-sized CASSQDWGVEQYF TGCGCCAGCAGCCAAGATTGGGGCGTCGAGCAGTACTTC
TRBD1 TRBJ1-2 TRBV10-2 NA CASSARSTGEVYF TGCGCCAGCAGCGCACGCAGTACAGGGGAGGTGTACTTC
NA TRBJ1-3 TRBV6-1 NA CASMGRASGNTIYF TGTGCCAGCATGGGCAGGGCCTCTGGAAACACCATATATTTT
NA TRBJ1-5 TRBV6-1 NA CASSDLRNQPQHF TGTGCCAGCAGTGACTTGAGGAATCAGCCCCAGCATTTT
NA TRBJ2-7 TRBV29-1 NA CSVEDSPTSYEQYF TGCAGCGTGGAGGACTCCCCGACTAGCTACGAGCAGTACTTC
NA TRBJ2-3 TRBV28 NA CASMGGPGGDTQYF TGTGCCAGCATGGGTGGGCCCGGGGGAGATACGCAGTATTTT
TRBD2 TRBJ2-7 TRBV29-1 NA CSAGLAGAHEQYF TGCAGCGCGGGACTAGCGGGAGCCCACGAGCAGTACTTC
TRBD2 TRBJ2-1 TRBV2 once CASTVLASGPGDEQFF TGTGCCAGCACTGTCCTAGCTAGCGGTCCTGGGGATGAGCAGTTCTTC
NA TRBJ1-4 TRBV20-1 NA CSASDLRGLFF TGCAGTGCTAGCGATCTAAGGGGGCTGTTTTTT
NA TRBJ1-5 TRBV28 NA CASIEQLNQPQHF TGTGCCAGCATTGAGCAGCTCAATCAGCCCCAGCATTTT
NA TRBJ1-1 TRBV6-6 NA CASSYSKGGNTEAFF TGTGCCAGCAGTTACTCGAAGGGTGGGAACACTGAAGCTTTCTTT
NA TRBJ2-7 TRBV4-3 NA CASSQDRFQVWEQYF TGCGCCAGCAGCCAAGATCGGTTTCAGGTTTGGGAGCAGTACTTC
NA TRBJ1-1 TRBV7-9 NA CASSSKEQSLEAFF TGTGCCAGCAGCTCCAAGGAGCAGAGCTTAGAAGCTTTCTTT
NA TRBJ1-4 TRBV11-2 NA CASSSEGGKLFF TGTGCCAGCAGTTCCGAGGGGGGTAAACTGTTTTTT
NA TRBJ2-1 TRBV1 NA CTSSEVSGNGNEQFF TGCACCAGCAGCGAAGTTAGCGGGAACGGCAATGAGCAGTTCTTC
TRBD1 TRBJ2-7 TRBV29-1 NA CSVELDRGITYEQYF TGCAGCGTTGAGTTAGACAGGGGTATTACCTACGAGCAGTACTTC
NA TRBJ2-7 TRBV18 NA CASSQGVDSYEQYF TGTGCCAGCTCCCAGGGTGTAGACTCCTACGAGCAGTACTTC
NA TRBJ2-7 TRBV10-3 once CAIKPSDSYEQYF TGTGCCATCAAGCCTAGCGACTCCTACGAGCAGTACTTC
TRBD1 TRBJ2-7 TRBV5-5 once CASSRGHEQYF TGTGCCAGCAGCAGGGGGCACGAGCAGTACTTC
NA TRBJ2-6 TRBV19 NA CASSISGISGANVLTF TGTGCCAGTAGTATTTCGGGTATCTCTGGGGCCAACGTCCTGACTTTC
TRBD2 TRBJ2-2 TRBV9 NA CASSAGTSGNTGELFF TGTGCCAGCAGCGCTGGGACTAGCGGAAACACCGGGGAGCTGTTTTTT
NA TRBJ2-2 TRBV19 many CASSMAGTFNTGELFF TGTGCCAGTAGTATGGCCGGGACTTTCAACACCGGGGAGCTGTTTTTT
TRBD1 TRBJ1-4 TRBV28 NA CASSFVDRVEEKLFF TGTGCCAGCAGTTTTGTCGACAGGGTGGAAGAAAAACTGTTTTTT
TRBD1 TRBJ1-1 TRBV5-4 NA CASSKIQGADTEAFF TGTGCCAGCAGCAAAATACAGGGGGCTGACACTGAAGCTTTCTTT
TRBD2 TRBJ2-1 TRBV7-8 NA CASSSTGLAYNEQFF TGTGCCAGCAGCTCCACGGGACTAGCCTACAATGAGCAGTTCTTC
TRBD1 TRBJ2-7 TRBV10-3 NA CAISESVGPRGSYEQYF TGTGCCATCAGTGAGTCCGTTGGCCCCAGGGGGTCCTACGAGCAGTACTTC
TRBD2 TRBJ2-5 TRBV7-9 NA CASSLVGTSGGPWQETQYF TGTGCCAGCAGCTTAGTAGGAACTAGCGGGGGACCGTGGCAAGAGACCCAGTACTTC
TRBD1 TRBJ1-3 TRBV6-5 NA CASSEDRGRNTIYF TGTGCCAGCAGTGAAGACAGGGGGAGAAACACCATATATTTT
TRBD2 TRBJ2-4 TRBV5-6 NA CASSLGLAGGHKNIQYF TGTGCCAGCAGCTTGGGGCTAGCGGGAGGCCACAAAAACATTCAGTACTTC
NA TRBJ2-1 TRBV28 NA CASQPRPRGSYNEQFF TGTGCCAGCCAGCCCAGGCCGAGGGGATCCTACAATGAGCAGTTCTTC
NA TRBJ2-2 TRBV6-4 many CASSEEGTGELFF TGTGCCAGCAGTGAGGAGGGCACCGGGGAGCTGTTTTTT
NA TRBJ1-6 TRBV30 NA CAWSVGAVNSPLHF TGTGCCTGGAGTGTAGGGGCAGTTAATTCACCCCTCCACTTT
NA TRBJ2-1 TRBV30 NA CAWSPGSPNEQFF TGTGCCTGGAGCCCCGGGAGCCCTAATGAGCAGTTCTTC
TRBD1 TRBJ2-7 TRBV7-2 NA CASYPGQGIPSYEQYF TGTGCCAGTTATCCGGGACAGGGTATTCCCTCCTACGAGCAGTACTTC
TRBD1 TRBJ1-4 TRBV19 NA CASSWTGTNEKLFF TGTGCCAGTAGTTGGACAGGAACTAATGAAAAACTGTTTTTT
NA TRBJ2-7 TRBV19 NA CASSIVSGDEQYF TGTGCCAGTAGTATAGTGTCAGGTGACGAGCAGTACTTC